The rows below give T cell receptor beta chains drawn from one sample of a study of OX40 agonist ivuxolimab in advanced cancers. TCRdb's copy holds only in-frame clones and misses some; the assay was immunoSEQ multiplex PCR. Here the sample spans 60,000 to 80,000 clones, roughly 92% being singletons. The specimen comprised CD4+ or CD8+ T cells sorted from blood, sampled in a trial of the OX40 agonist ivuxolimab. Every receptor here comes from an adult with an advanced solid tumor such as melanoma, head and neck, liver or kidney cancer. Each CDR3 is given with its conserved first and last residue.

CDR3aa | j_gene | v_gene
CASSFGLAGATGELFF | TRBJ2-2 | TRBV11-2
CASSLAGTGTEKLFF | TRBJ1-4 | TRBV7-2
CASSRDPDYEQYF | TRBJ2-7 | TRBV6-5
CASSEGGFEQYF | TRBJ2-7 | TRBV10-1
CASSLRDRVIRETQYF | TRBJ2-5 | TRBV5-6
CASSSSGVFETQYF | TRBJ2-5 | TRBV7-8
CSVGRLAGAETQYF | TRBJ2-5 | TRBV29-1
CASSREAEDTQYF | TRBJ2-3 | TRBV6-5
CASSLVAPADTQYF | TRBJ2-3 | TRBV11-3
CAWSSTSGNTIYF | TRBJ1-3 | TRBV30
CASSTIRQGNQPQHF | TRBJ1-5 | TRBV19
CASSADSPYGYTF | TRBJ1-2 | TRBV5-6
CASSLVTGGQAEAFF | TRBJ1-1 | TRBV11-2
CASSPTQLYGYTF | TRBJ1-2 | TRBV14
CASSLQSPSAQFF | TRBJ2-1 | TRBV11-2
CASSYTHVQTQYF | TRBJ2-5 | TRBV19
CASSFRPSGRNGNEQYF | TRBJ2-7 | TRBV5-6
CASSEAGTDTEAFF | TRBJ1-1 | TRBV2
CASVGSSGNTIYF | TRBJ1-3 | TRBV6-5
CASIRLAGASGANVLTF | TRBJ2-6 | TRBV2
CAWSVLAGSADTQYF | TRBJ2-3 | TRBV30
CARGRAGGETQYF | TRBJ2-5 | TRBV2
CASTEGGSRETQYF | TRBJ2-5 | TRBV11-3
CASSLAGWQETQYF | TRBJ2-5 | TRBV5-5
CASSLRTASYEQYF | TRBJ2-7 | TRBV5-4
CASKRYGTPEQYF | TRBJ2-7 | TRBV6-6
CASSQDWGPSYEQYF | TRBJ2-7 | TRBV14
CASSLADGLATYEQYF | TRBJ2-7 | TRBV7-8
CASRKQGSGANVLTF | TRBJ2-6 | TRBV5-4
CASSARDRGLTPTEAFF | TRBJ1-1 | TRBV5-1
CASRKTGAQNTEAFF | TRBJ1-1 | TRBV12-2
CASSTGSLLEQYF | TRBJ2-7 | TRBV19
CASSLWTTYEQYF | TRBJ2-7 | TRBV5-1
CASSWGRLNTEAFF | TRBJ1-1 | TRBV6-6
CASSLAGGASEKLFF | TRBJ1-4 | TRBV5-1
CASSPLETLNTEAFF | TRBJ1-1 | TRBV18
CSIQGHYEQYF | TRBJ2-7 | TRBV29-1
CASQRTVSTDTQYF | TRBJ2-3 | TRBV19
CAWSRGVSQPQHF | TRBJ1-5 | TRBV30
CASSDGATSYEQYF | TRBJ2-7 | TRBV10-1
CASIRAGMNTEAFF | TRBJ1-1 | TRBV6-5
CAISDSGQGGEQYF | TRBJ2-7 | TRBV10-3
CASSLRLLPGGGNTIYF | TRBJ1-3 | TRBV5-6
CASSWTSGSSLSEQFF | TRBJ2-1 | TRBV6-5
CASSAGTGFMGNTIYF | TRBJ1-3 | TRBV2
CASSLGQREVYNEQFF | TRBJ2-1 | TRBV7-2
CASTNLEGRRETQYF | TRBJ2-5 | TRBV28
CASSGDIMETQYF | TRBJ2-5 | TRBV2
CASSIQPDRPRGYTF | TRBJ1-2 | TRBV19
CASSLEGNTEAFF | TRBJ1-1 | TRBV11-2
CASKFRSGAGGTDTQYF | TRBJ2-3 | TRBV2
CSIVRAGELFF | TRBJ2-2 | TRBV29-1
CASSLSSTADSPLHF | TRBJ1-6 | TRBV27